The source of this T cell receptor beta chain is a study of cytomegalovirus exposure and HLA in healthy donors. The CDR3 runs 16 residues. V trimming: 5 bases; J trimming: 0 bases; junction bases outside the gene matches: 7. The V gene's germline CDR1 is SGHTA and CDR2 FQGNSA. Findings and limits, study-wide: An analysis done earlier found most TCR beta V segments productive about 87% or about 30% of the time.

13 Jbeta primers and 60 Vbeta primers were used for the PCR. Libraries were prepared by immunoSEQ multiplex PCR; TCRdb keeps only in-frame clonotypes and omits some of them. In total, the table holds about 48,000 clones. With respect to this clone: The target antigen is unknown.

The source is a male donor in good health and CMV-seropositive. The sequenced material came from PBMCs. The genes are TRBV7-2 and TRBJ2-3; 8 bases agree with TRBD1. CDR3 nucleotide sequence: TGTGCCAGCAGCCGACGACAGGGGAGGAGCACAGATACGCAGTATTTT. Translated, it gives CASSRRQGRSTDTQYF.